This TCR beta chain was profiled in a study of cytotoxic CD8 clonotypes in ibrutinib-treated CLL. In the study overall: Partial response occurred in 24 patients and complete response in 2; at median approximately 68 months, around 14 remained remitted and 12 progressed. Per sample, productive templates averaged around 250,000 and productive rearrangements averaged approximately 92,000. Broader study findings: Clonality was higher at ibrutinib response and returned toward baseline at progression. Public clonotypes, an uncommon group, contracted or remained stable on treatment.

This table comes from immunoSEQ multiplex PCR, and its TCRdb copy is limited to in-frame clones, with some not included. This sample has 110,000 or so clones, with 58% found just once. As concerns this clone: What it recognizes is unknown. Within the sample, other DNA sequences also encode this same CDR3.

The germline V gene encodes CDR1 SEHNR and CDR2 FQNEAQ (reference sequence). The CDR3 length is 12 residues. Trimming removed 1 base from V and 2 bases from J, with 2 bases in between. The sequence was obtained from a human donor with chronic lymphocytic leukemia. The chain employs TRBV7-9 and TRBJ1-1; D unclear. Sequences were derived from PBMCs, sampled after 24 months of ibrutinib treatment. CDR3 bases: TGTGCCAGCAGCTTAGACAACACTGAAGCTTTCTTT. Translating it yields CASSLDNTEAFF.